These 20 T cell receptor beta chains share one sample of origin, sequenced in a study of OX40 agonist ivuxolimab in advanced cancers. Repertoires were generated with immunoSEQ multiplex PCR, while TCRdb's copy carries only in-frame clones and drops some. In the table there are tens of thousands of clones, 91% of which are singletons. This material consisted of CD4+ or CD8+ T cells sorted from blood, taken in a trial of the OX40 agonist ivuxolimab. The origin of the receptors is an adult with an advanced solid tumor such as melanoma, head and neck, liver or kidney cancer.

The CDR3 coding sequence is TGTGCCAGCTCACCACAGCGGCAAGAGACCCAGTACTTC. Amino acids: CASSPQRQETQYF. The gene calls are TRBV18 and TRBJ2-5; the D gene is possibly TRBD2 (5 bases). Germline V gene sequence: CDR1 KGHSH, CDR2 LQKENI. There are 13 residues in the CDR3. V gave up 1 base and J gave up 2 bases, with 5 bases separating them.

The chain employs TRBV30 and TRBJ2-1; no clear D. Germline CDR1 is GTSNPN and CDR2 is SVGIG (reference sequence). Deletions cut 0 bases from V and 4 bases from J, with 10 bases between. The CDR3 loop spans 14 amino acids. The DNA for the CDR3 is TGTGCCTGGAGTGTAGGTGGAGCTTACAATGAGCAGTTCTTC. Its protein product is CAWSVGGAYNEQFF. The entire variable domain, with the rest obtained from reference TRBV30 and TRBJ2-1, is as follows: SQTIHQWPATLVQPVGSPLSLECTVEGTSNPNLYWYRQAAGRGLQLLFYSVGIGQISSEVPQNLSASRPQDRQFILSSKKLLLSDSGFYLCAWSVGGAYNEQFFGPGTRLTVL.

The V call is TRBV2, the J call TRBJ1-2, with D possibly TRBD1 on 6 matching bases. The CDR3 length is 13 residues. V lost 1 base and J lost 8, with 11 bases in between. Germline-derived CDR1 and CDR2 are SNHLY and FYNNEI. CDR3 loop: CASSEVVRGGYTF. The CDR3 DNA reads as TGTGCCAGCAGTGAAGTAGTTAGGGGGGGCTACACCTTC.

V and J are TRBV4-2 and TRBJ2-5; D may be TRBD2 (7 bases). Trimming removed 0 bases from V and 0 bases from J, with 17 bases in between. The CDR3 is 18 amino acids. Germline CDR1 LGHNA, CDR2 YNFKEQ. The CDR3: CASSQDWAGALYQETQYF. The CDR3 region has the DNA TGTGCCAGCAGCCAAGATTGGGCGGGGGCCCTTTACCAAGAGACCCAGTACTTC.

This chain connects TRBV19 to TRBJ2-1, with 7 bases lining up with TRBD2. With 3 bases clipped from V and 2 bases from J, the junction kept 7 bases outside the gene matches. The CDR3 is 16 amino acids. The germline V gene has CDR1 LNHDA and CDR2 SQIVND (reference sequence). In DNA, the CDR3 is TGTGCCAGTAGTATTGAGCGGGGATTACCCTACAATGAGCAGTTCTTC. Translated, it gives CASSIERGLPYNEQFF.

DNA for the CDR3: TGTGCCAGCAGTGTGGTCGGGGCGGACAGGGGGGGTTCACCCCTCCACTTT. Translated, it gives CASSVVGADRGGSPLHF. This chain joins TRBV6-1 and TRBJ1-6; 10 bases align to TRBD1. Germline V gives CDR1 MNHNS, CDR2 SASEGT. This CDR3 spans 17 amino acids. Losses at the gene ends were 4 bases for V and 9 bases for J; bases not matched to a gene: 12.

This clone was seen only a few times. V usage is TRBV16 and J usage is TRBJ1-6; D call uncertain. V lost 0 bases and J lost 7, with 10 bases in between. This CDR3 spans 15 amino acids. The germline V gene encodes CDR1 KGHSY and CDR2 FQNENV. The CDR3 DNA is TGTGCCAGCAGCCAATCGGTGTCAAGCAATTCACCCCTCCACTTT. It codes for CASSQSVSSNSPLHF.

The gene calls are TRBV25-1 and TRBJ2-5; perhaps TRBD2 as D (6 bases). The CDR3 has 13 residues. V was cut by 1 base and J by 4 bases, with 7 bases left in between. Germline V gene data show CDR1 as MGHDK and CDR2 as SYGVNS. The CDR3 here is CASSEWGGETQYF. For the CDR3, the DNA is TGTGCCAGCAGTGAATGGGGAGGAGAGACCCAGTACTTC.

The gene calls are TRBV2 and TRBJ1-5, with TRBD1 matching over 8 bases. J was trimmed by 9 bases and V by 6 bases; bases with no gene match: 7. Germline CDR1 SNHLY, CDR2 FYNNEI. This CDR3 is 13 amino acids long. This CDR3 reads CASSETGVLPQHF. CDR3 nucleotides: TGTGCCAGCAGCGAGACAGGGGTGTTGCCCCAGCATTTT.

The V and J genes are TRBV5-1 and TRBJ2-4, with a tentative D call TRBD1 (5 bases). The V end was cut by 0 bases, the J end by 4 bases, with 8 bases between. The CDR3 is 14 amino acids. Per the germline V gene, CDR1 is SGHRS and CDR2 is YFSETQ. The CDR3 loop is CASSLGQGKNIQYF. The CDR3 nucleotides are TGCGCCAGCAGCTTGGGGCAGGGAAAAAACATTCAGTACTTC.

The rearrangement joins TRBV7-8 to TRBJ1-2, with D possibly TRBD1 on 5 matching bases. The V gene lost 1 base and the J gene lost 8 bases, with 14 bases spanning the gap. This CDR3 has 14 amino acids. CDR1 is SGHVS, CDR2 FQNEAQ, per germline. CDR3 residues: CASSLDQGLGGYTF. The CDR3 region has the DNA TGTGCCAGCAGCTTAGATCAGGGTTTGGGGGGCTACACCTTC.

This sequence joins TRBV19 and TRBJ1-1, with 7 bases that match TRBD1. Germline V gene lookup returns CDR1 LNHDA and CDR2 SQIVND (reference sequence). V was clipped by 5 bases and J by 0 bases; unmatched bases: 6. The CDR3 is made up of 15 amino acids. CDR3 coding DNA: TGTGCCAGTAGTCCAGGGACAGCTATGAACACTGAAGCTTTCTTT. Amino acids: CASSPGTAMNTEAFF.

V is TRBV6-5 and J is TRBJ1-2, with TRBD1 identical over 7 bases. The CDR3 contains 15 residues. Germline CDR1 MNHEY, CDR2 SVGAGI. The ends lost 4 bases at V and 2 bases at J; junction bases unmatched: 7. CDR3 residues: CASSSRTGDNYGYTF. The CDR3 nucleotides read TGTGCCAGCAGTTCCCGAACAGGGGACAACTATGGCTACACCTTC.

The genes are TRBV30 and TRBJ2-6, with 7 bases lining up with TRBD2. The CDR3 extends over 16 amino acids. Per the germline V gene, CDR1 is GTSNPN and CDR2 is SVGIG (reference sequence). Losses at the gene ends were 2 bases for V and 4 bases for J; bases not matched to a gene: 8. The CDR3, as DNA: TGTGCCTGGAGTAATCCACGGGGGGAAGGGGCCAACGTCCTGACTTTC. As protein: CAWSNPRGEGANVLTF.

The chain links TRBV6-6 to TRBJ1-5; D might be TRBD1 (5 bases). Germline V gene lookup returns CDR1 MNHNY and CDR2 SVGAGI (reference sequence). This CDR3 has 16 residues. Trimming left V 0 bases short and J 2 bases short, with 11 bases between. The DNA for the CDR3 is TGTGCCAGCAGTTACTCGCCCAGGGTAGGCAATCAGCCCCAGCATTTT. Translation gives CASSYSPRVGNQPQHF.

CDR3 nucleotide sequence: TGTGCCAGCAGCTTTCCCGATTTCACAGATACGCAGTATTTT. Translated: CASSFPDFTDTQYF. The chain links TRBV5-8 to TRBJ2-3; no firm D call. The ends were cut back, 2 bases at V and 2 bases at J, with 9 bases in the middle. The CDR3 is made up of 14 amino acids. CDR1 SGHTS and CDR2 YDEGEE come from the germline V gene.

The V call is TRBV15, the J call TRBJ2-7, with D uncertain. V lost 4 bases, J lost 7 bases, and 20 bases lay in between. Per the germline V gene, CDR1 is LNHNV and CDR2 is YYDKDF (reference sequence). The CDR3 runs 15 residues. CDR3 sequence reads: CATSKDPTFLGEQYF. The DNA for the CDR3 is TGTGCCACCAGCAAAGACCCCACGTTTTTAGGGGAGCAGTACTTC.

The chain employs TRBV9 and TRBJ2-3; D remains ambiguous. This CDR3 is 13 amino acids long. The germline V gene encodes CDR1 SGDLS and CDR2 YYNGEE. The V gene lost 4 bases and the J gene lost 2 bases, with 8 bases spanning the gap. The CDR3 is CASSPLPTDTQYF. CDR3 coding DNA: TGTGCCAGCAGCCCACTGCCCACAGATACGCAGTATTTT.

This rearrangement joins TRBV7-3 to TRBJ2-2; D perhaps matches TRBD2 (5 bases). The CDR3 covers 16 residues. The V end was cut by 1 base, the J end by 5 bases, with 14 bases between. Germline V CDR1 and CDR2: SGHTA, FQGTGA. The CDR3 coding sequence is TGTGCCAGCAGCTTAAGGAGCGGAGAAAAAACCGGGGAGCTGTTTTTT. Protein: CASSLRSGEKTGELFF.

The CDR3 sequence is CASSTQERDKPQHF. DNA for the CDR3: TGTGCCAGTAGTACCCAGGAGCGGGATAAGCCCCAGCATTTT. The rearrangement joins TRBV19 to TRBJ1-5; D not resolved. CDR1 and CDR2 (germline): LNHDA, SQIVND (reference sequence). The ends were cut back, 4 bases at V and 8 bases at J, with 15 bases in the middle. The CDR3 runs to 14 residues.